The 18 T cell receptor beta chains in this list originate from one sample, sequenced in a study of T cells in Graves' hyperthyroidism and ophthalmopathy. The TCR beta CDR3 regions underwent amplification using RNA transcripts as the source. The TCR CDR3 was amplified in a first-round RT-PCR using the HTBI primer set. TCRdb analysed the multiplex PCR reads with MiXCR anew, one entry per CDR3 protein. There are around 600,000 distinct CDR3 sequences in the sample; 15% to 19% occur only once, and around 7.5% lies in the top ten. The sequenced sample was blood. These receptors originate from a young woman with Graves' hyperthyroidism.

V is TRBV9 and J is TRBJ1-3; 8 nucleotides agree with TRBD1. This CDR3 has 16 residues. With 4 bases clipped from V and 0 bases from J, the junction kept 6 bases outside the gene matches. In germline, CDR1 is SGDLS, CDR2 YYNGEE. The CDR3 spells CASSKTTGGSGNTIYF. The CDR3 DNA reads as TGTGCCAGCAGCAAAACTACAGGGGGCTCTGGAAACACCATATATTTT.

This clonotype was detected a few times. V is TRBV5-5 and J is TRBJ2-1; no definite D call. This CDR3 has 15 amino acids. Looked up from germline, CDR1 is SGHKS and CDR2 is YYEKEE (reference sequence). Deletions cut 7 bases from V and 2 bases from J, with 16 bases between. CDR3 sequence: CASVRALVAYNEQFF. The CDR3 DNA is TGTGCCAGCGTCCGGGCCCTCGTGGCCTACAATGAGCAGTTCTTC.

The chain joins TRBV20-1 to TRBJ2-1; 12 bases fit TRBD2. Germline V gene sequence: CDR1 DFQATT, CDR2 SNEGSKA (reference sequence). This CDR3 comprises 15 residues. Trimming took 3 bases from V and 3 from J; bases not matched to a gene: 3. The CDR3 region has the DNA TGCAGTGCTAGCACTAGCGGGAGGATCTACAATGAGCAGTTCTTC. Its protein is CSASTSGRIYNEQFF.

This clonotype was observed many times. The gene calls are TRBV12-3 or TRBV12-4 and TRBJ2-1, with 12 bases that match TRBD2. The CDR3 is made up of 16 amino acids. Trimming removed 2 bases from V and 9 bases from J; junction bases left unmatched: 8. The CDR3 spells CASSLSVLAGGGEQFF. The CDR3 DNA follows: TGTGCCAGCAGTTTAAGTGTGCTAGCGGGAGGGGGTGAGCAGTTCTTC.

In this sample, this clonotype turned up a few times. The CDR3 sequence: CASSPEDPSGNTIYF. The CDR3, as DNA: TGTGCCAGCTCACCGGAGGACCCCTCTGGAAACACCATATATTTT. This rearrangement joins TRBV18 to TRBJ1-3; the D is unclear. The germline V gene encodes CDR1 KGHSH and CDR2 LQKENI. The V end was cut by 3 bases, the J end by 0 bases, with 9 bases between. This CDR3 region has 15 residues. Full variable domain (rest looked up from reference TRBV18 and TRBJ1-3): NAGVMQNPRHLVRRRGQEARLRCSPMKGHSHVYWYRQLPEEGLKFMVYLQKENIIDESGMPKERFSAEFPKEGPSILRIQQVVRGDSAAYFCASSPEDPSGNTIYFGEGSWLTVV.

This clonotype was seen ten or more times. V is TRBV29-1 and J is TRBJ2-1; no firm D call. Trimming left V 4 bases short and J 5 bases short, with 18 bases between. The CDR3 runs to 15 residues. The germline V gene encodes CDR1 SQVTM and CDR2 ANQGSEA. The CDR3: CSVATPFRINNEQFF. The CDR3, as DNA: TGCAGCGTTGCGACGCCCTTCCGGATCAACAATGAGCAGTTCTTC.

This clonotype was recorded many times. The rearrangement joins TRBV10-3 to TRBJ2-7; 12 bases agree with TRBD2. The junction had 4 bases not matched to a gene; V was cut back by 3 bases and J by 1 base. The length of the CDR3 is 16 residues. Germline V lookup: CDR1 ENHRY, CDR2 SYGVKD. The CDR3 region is CAISDRLAGVSYEQYF. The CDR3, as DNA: TGTGCCATCAGTGACCGACTAGCGGGAGTGTCCTACGAGCAGTACTTC.

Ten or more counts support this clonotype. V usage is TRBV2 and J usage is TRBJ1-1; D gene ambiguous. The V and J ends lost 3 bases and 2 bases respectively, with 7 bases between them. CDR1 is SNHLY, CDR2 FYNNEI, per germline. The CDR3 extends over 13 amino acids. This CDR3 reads CASSDPVNTEAFF. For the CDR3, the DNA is TGTGCCAGCAGTGATCCGGTTAACACTGAAGCTTTCTTT.

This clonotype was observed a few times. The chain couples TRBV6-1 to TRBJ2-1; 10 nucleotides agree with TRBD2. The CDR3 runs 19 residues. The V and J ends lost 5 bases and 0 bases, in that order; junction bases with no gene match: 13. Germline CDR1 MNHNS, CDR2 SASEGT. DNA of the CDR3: TGTGCCAGCAGTCCCTCAGGGACTAGCGTTTTAAGCTCCTACAATGAGCAGTTCTTC. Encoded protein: CASSPSGTSVLSSYNEQFF.

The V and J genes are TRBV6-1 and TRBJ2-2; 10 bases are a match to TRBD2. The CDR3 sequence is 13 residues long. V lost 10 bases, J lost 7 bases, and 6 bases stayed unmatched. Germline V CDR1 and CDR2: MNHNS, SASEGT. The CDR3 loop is CATCRTSGGELFF. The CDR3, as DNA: TGTGCCACCTGCCGGACTAGCGGCGGGGAGCTGTTTTTT.

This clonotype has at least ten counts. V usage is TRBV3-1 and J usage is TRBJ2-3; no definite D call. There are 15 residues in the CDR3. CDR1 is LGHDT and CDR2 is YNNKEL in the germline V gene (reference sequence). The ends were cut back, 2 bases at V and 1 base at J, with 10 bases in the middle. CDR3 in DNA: TGTGCCAGCAGCCAACCTACATTTGGCACAGATACGCAGTATTTT. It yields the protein CASSQPTFGTDTQYF.

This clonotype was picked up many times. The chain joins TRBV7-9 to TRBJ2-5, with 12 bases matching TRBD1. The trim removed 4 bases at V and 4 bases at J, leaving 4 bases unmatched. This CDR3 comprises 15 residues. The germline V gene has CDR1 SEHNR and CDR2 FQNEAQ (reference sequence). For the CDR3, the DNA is TGTGCCAGCAGCTCTGGGACAGGGGGCGCAGAGACCCAGTACTTC. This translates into CASSSGTGGAETQYF.

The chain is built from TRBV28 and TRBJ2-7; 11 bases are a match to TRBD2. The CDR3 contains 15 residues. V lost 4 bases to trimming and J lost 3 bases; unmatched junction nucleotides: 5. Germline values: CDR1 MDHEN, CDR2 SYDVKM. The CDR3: CASSSLGTSGYEQYF. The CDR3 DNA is TGTGCCAGCAGTTCCCTCGGGACTAGCGGCTACGAGCAGTACTTC.

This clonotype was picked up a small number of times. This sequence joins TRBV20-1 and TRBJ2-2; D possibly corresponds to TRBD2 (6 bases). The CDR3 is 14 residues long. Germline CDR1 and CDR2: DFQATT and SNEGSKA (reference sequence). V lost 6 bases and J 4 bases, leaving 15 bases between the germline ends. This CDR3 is CSAHGGIPTGELFF. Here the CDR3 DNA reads TGCAGTGCCCACGGCGGGATCCCCACCGGGGAGCTGTTTTTT.

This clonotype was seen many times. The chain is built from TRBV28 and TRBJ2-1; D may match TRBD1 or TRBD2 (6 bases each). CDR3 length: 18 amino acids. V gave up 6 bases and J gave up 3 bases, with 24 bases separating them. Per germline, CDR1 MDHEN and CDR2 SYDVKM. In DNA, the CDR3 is TGTGCCAGCAGGATGGGGGGACATGGCATCGGGGGCTACAATGAGCAGTTCTTC. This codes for CASRMGGHGIGGYNEQFF.

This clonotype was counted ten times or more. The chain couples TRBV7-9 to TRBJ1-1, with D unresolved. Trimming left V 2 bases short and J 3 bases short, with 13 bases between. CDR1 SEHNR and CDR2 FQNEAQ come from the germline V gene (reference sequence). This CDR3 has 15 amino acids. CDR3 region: CASSLTPKGDTEAFF. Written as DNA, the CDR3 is TGTGCCAGCAGCTTAACGCCCAAAGGAGACACTGAAGCTTTCTTT.

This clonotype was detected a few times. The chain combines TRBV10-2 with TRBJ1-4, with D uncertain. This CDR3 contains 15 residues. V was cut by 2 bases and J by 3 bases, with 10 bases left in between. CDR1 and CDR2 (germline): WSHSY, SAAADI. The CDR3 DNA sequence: TGCGCCAGCAGTGAGGTGGCGTCCTCTAATGAAAAACTGTTTTTT. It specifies CASSEVASSNEKLFF.

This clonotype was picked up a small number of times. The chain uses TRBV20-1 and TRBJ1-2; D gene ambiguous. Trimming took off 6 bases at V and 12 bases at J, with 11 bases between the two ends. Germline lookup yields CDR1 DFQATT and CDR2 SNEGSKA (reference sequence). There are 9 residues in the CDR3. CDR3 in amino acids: CSARHLDTF. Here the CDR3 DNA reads TGCAGTGCGAGACACTTGGACACCTTC.